The present T cell receptor beta chain was sequenced within a study of blood T cell repertoires in COVID-19 (dated by TCRdb to about 2020). In the study overall: Samples from collaborators originated in the United States, Italy and Spain and spanned both the acute and convalescent phases of COVID-19. The material from the prospective study consisted of cDNA or gDNA derived from T cells, B-cell-depleted T cells, or PBMCs. The dataset comprised deeply sampled blood TCRbeta repertoires from subjects exposed to, actively infected with, or recovered from COVID-19. The repertoires were released in a freely available public database intended as a resource for research on the immune response to SARS-CoV-2. The samples were drawn from the first 160 participants of the ongoing ImmuneRACE study and from 1,254 subjects provided by 6 global collaborators. Sample metadata almost always included a de-identified subject ID, COVID-19 status, age in years and sex. HLA class I and class II types, where available, came from metadata supplied by the sample provider rather than from assay-based typing.

Notes on this clone: The antigen this receptor binds is unknown. No clone much larger than this one lies a single base away; base qualities are absent.

Broader findings and caveats from the paper: How much clinical and demographic metadata was included differed by source and by participant, and the metadata was provided uncurated.

Enrolling through a virtual design, the prospective study's participants ranged in age from roughly 18 to 90 years and lived across roughly 24 United States geographic areas. To assign participants to cohorts, the prospective study relied on clinical history that participants themselves reported in a screening survey and a study questionnaire. Mobile phlebotomists in the prospective study collected whole blood, serum and a nasopharyngeal or oropharyngeal swab from every participant. Additional blood draws and questionnaires over an approximately two-month period could optionally be provided by prospective study participants. Before DNA extraction, blood samples from the prospective study were shipped at room temperature or frozen. TCRbeta CDR3 regions were amplified from genomic DNA using the immunoSEQ Assay, a bias-controlled multiplex PCR. Regarding the original processing steps: The number of nucleated cells in each sample was estimated from the amplification of reference gene primers within the assay. To quantify the absolute abundance of each unique TCRbeta CDR3 rearrangement, sequence reads were collapsed and filtered. For each sample, productive Simpson clonality was calculated as the square root of Simpson's diversity index over productive rearrangements. The table comes from immuneACCESS by way of TCRdb, which keeps in-frame sequences with V and J called. Part of the clones is missing from these tables; in studies checked, under half for an unresolved V gene and the rest for unknown reasons. V and J calls and clone size are given by that table; D and trimming were obtained from the DNA. The sample contains around 200,000 clones, 87% of them found a single time. 10% of the sample is in the top ten clones.

V gives up 4 bases and J gives up 1 base, and the segment between their germline ends measures 10 bases. Inclusive of the bounding cysteine and phenylalanine, the CDR3 is 14 residues long. Only the CDR3 region is kept as DNA, spanning 42 bases read in frame from base 1. CDR1 is given as SGHAT and CDR2 as FQNNGV, both from the germline V gene. This TCR derives from a man younger than 30 with acute COVID-19. The sequenced material came from PBMCs or T cells enriched from blood (not recorded which). This chain is built from TRBV11-2 and TRBJ1-1; TRBD1 is a weak D gene call, 5 bases matching. The sequence in DNA is TGTGCCAGCAGCTGGGGACTTCAGAACACTGAAGCTTTCTTT. This is translated as CASSWGLQNTEAFF.